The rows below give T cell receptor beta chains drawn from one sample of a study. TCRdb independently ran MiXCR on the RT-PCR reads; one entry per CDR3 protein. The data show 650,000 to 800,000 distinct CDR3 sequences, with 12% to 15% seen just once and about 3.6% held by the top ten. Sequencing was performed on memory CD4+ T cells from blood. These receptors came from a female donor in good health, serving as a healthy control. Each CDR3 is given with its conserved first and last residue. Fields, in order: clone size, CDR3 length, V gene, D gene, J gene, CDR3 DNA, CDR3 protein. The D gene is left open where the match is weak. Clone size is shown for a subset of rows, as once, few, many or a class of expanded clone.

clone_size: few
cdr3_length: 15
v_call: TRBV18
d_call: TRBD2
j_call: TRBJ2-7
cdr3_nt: TGTGCCACAGCCGGCCTAGCGGGAGTTTCGTACGAGCAGTACTTC
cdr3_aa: CATAGLAGVSYEQYF

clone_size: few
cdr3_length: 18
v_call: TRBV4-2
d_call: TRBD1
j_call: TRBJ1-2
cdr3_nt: TGTGCCAGCAGCCAGGAACTACCGACAGGGGGCAATTTGTATGGCTACACCTTC
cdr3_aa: CASSQELPTGGNLYGYTF

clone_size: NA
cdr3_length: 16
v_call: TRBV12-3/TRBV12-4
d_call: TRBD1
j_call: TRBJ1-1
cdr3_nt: TGTGCCAGCAACCCCGGTAGGGACAGCGCTAACACTGAAGCTTTCTTT
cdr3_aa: CASNPGRDSANTEAFF

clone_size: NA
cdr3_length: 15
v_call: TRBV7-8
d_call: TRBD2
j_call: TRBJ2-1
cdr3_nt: TGTGCCAGCAGCTCTATAGCGGGAGGGAGGAATGAGCAGTTCTTC
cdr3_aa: CASSSIAGGRNEQFF

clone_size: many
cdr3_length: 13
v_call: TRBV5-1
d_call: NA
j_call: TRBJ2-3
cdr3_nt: TGCGCCAGCAGTCTGGACTACCAAGATACGCAGTATTTT
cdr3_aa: CASSLDYQDTQYF

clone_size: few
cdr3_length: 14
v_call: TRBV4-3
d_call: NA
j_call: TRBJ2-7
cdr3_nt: TGCGCCAGCAGCCAAGAGATCAACAGCTACGAGCAGTACTTC
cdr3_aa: CASSQEINSYEQYF

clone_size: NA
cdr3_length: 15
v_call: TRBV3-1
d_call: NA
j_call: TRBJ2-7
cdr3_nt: TGTGCCAGCAGCCAAGATCTAAGTCGCTCCTACGAGCAGTACTTC
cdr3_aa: CASSQDLSRSYEQYF

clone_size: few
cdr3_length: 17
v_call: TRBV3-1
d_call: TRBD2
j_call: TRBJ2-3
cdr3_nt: TGTGCCAGCAGCCAAGAGGTTAGCGGGAGTGACACAGATACGCAGTATTTT
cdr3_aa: CASSQEVSGSDTDTQYF

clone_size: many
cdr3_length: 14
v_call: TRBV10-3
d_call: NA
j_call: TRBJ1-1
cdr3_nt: TGTGCAACGCAGGAGGGCAGGACGAACACTGAAGCTTTCTTT
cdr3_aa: CATQEGRTNTEAFF

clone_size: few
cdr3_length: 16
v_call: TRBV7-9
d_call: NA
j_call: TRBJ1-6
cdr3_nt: TGTGCCAGCAGCGGTGGACAGAGCTCCTATAATTCACCCCTCCACTTT
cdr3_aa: CASSGGQSSYNSPLHF

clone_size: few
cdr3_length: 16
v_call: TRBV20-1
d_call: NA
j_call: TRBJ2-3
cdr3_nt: TGCAGTGCTAGAGATCTTCCGGGGGCTTCCACAGATACGCAGTATTTT
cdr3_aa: CSARDLPGASTDTQYF

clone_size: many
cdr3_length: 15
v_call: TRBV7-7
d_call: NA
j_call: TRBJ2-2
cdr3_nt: TGTGCTAGCAGCTTATCGGGAGTTTCATCAGGGGAGCTGTTTTTT
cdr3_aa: CASSLSGVSSGELFF

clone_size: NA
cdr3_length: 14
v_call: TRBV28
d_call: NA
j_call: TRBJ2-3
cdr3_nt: TGTGCCAGCAGCCGGCGGGCTAGCACAGATACGCAGTATTTT
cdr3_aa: CASSRRASTDTQYF

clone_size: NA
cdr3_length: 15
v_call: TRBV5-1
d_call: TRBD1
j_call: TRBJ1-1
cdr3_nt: TGCGCCAGCAGCTCCGGACAGGGGGCAGAGGTAGGGGCTTTCTTT
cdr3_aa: CASSSGQGAEVGAFF

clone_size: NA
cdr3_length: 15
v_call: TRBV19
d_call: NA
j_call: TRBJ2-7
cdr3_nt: TGTGCCAGTAGTATCAGCCAGGGAAAGTCGTACGAGCAGTACTTC
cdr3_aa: CASSISQGKSYEQYF

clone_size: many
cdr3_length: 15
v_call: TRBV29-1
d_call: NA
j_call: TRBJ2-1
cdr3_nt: TGCAGCGTTGGAGTGTGGCGGGTCCTTTACAATGAGCAGTTCTTC
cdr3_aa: CSVGVWRVLYNEQFF

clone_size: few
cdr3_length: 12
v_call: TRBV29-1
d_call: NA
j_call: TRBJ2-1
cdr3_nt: TGCAGCGTTGATTCCGGGTACAATGAGCAGTTCTTC
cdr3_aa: CSVDSGYNEQFF

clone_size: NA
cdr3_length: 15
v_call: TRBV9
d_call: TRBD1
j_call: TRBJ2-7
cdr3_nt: TGTGCCAGCAGCGCCGGACAGGGCCCGACCTACGAGCAGTACTTC
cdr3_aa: CASSAGQGPTYEQYF

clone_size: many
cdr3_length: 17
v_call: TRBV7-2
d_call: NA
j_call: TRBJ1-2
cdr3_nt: TGTGCCAGCAGCTTAGGGGGGTCAGGGTTACTATCCTATGGCTACACCTTC
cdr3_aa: CASSLGGSGLLSYGYTF

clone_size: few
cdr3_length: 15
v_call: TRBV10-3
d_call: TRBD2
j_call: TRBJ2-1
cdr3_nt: TGTGCCATCAGACTAGCGGGAGTTCGGTACAATGAGCAGTTCTTC
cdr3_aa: CAIRLAGVRYNEQFF

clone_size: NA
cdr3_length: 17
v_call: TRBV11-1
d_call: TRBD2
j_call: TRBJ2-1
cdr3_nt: TGTGCCAGCAGCTTATCAATTGCGGGAGGCTCCTACAATGAGCAGTTCTTC
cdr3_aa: CASSLSIAGGSYNEQFF

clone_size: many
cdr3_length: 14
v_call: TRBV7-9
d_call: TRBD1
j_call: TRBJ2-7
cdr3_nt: TGTGCCAGCAGCATCACGGGACAGGCCTACGAGCAGTACTTC
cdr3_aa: CASSITGQAYEQYF

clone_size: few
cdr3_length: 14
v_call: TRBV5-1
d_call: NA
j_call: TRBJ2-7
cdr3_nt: TGCGCCAGCAGCTTGGATATTGGGGTGAGGGAGCAGTACTTC
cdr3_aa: CASSLDIGVREQYF

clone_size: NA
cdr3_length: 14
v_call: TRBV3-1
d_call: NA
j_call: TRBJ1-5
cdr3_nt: TGTGCCAGCAGCCAAGGGCGGTGGAATCAGCCCCAGCATTTT
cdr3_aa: CASSQGRWNQPQHF

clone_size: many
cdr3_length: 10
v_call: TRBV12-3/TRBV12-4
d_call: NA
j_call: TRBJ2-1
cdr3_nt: TGTGCCAGCAGTTTGGGACCACAGTTCTTC
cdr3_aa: CASSLGPQFF

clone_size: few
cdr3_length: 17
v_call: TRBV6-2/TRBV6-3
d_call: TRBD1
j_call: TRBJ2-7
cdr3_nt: TGTGCCAGCAGTTACTCCCCGACAGGGCCGGTTGTCTACGAGCAGTACTTC
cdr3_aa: CASSYSPTGPVVYEQYF

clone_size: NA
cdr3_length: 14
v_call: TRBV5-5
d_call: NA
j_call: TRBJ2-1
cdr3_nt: TGTGCCAGCAGCTTGGAGAATTTTGGATCCCAACCGTTCTTC
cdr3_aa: CASSLENFGSQPFF

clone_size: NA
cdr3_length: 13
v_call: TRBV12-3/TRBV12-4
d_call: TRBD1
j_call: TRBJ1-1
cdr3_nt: TGTGCCAGCAGGGCGACAGGGAGGACTGAAGCTTTCTTT
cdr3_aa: CASRATGRTEAFF

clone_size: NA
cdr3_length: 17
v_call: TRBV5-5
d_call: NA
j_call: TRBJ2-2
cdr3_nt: TGTGCCAGCAGCACCGCCCCGTTTGTAGGGAACACCGGGGAGCTGTTTTTT
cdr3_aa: CASSTAPFVGNTGELFF

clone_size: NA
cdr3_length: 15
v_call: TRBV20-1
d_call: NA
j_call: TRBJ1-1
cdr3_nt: TGCAGTGCTAGAGATCGCAGGCGGGGGGACACTGAAGCTTTCTTT
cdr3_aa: CSARDRRRGDTEAFF

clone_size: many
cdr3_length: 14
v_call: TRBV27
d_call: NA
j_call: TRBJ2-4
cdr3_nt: TGTGCCAGCAGTTTACTAGTGGCCAAAAACATTCAGTACTTC
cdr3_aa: CASSLLVAKNIQYF

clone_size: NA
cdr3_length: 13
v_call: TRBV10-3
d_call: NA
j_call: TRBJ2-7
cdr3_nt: TGTGCCATCAGTGAGTTGCAGGGTTCCGAGCAGTACTTC
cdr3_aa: CAISELQGSEQYF

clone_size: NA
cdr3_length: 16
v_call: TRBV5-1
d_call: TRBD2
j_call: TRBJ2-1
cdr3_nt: TGCGCCAGCAGCTTATTGGCTAGCGGGGGCTACAATGAGCAGTTCTTC
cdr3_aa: CASSLLASGGYNEQFF

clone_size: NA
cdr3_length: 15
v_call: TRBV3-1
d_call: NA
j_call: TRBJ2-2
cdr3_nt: TGTGCCAGCAGCCCCTCTAGCCTGAGCACCGGGGAGCTGTTTTTT
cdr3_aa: CASSPSSLSTGELFF

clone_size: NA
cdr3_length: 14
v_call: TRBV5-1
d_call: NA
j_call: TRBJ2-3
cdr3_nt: TGCGCCAGCAGCTTGGTGGGAGACAAAGATACGCAGTATTTT
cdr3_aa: CASSLVGDKDTQYF

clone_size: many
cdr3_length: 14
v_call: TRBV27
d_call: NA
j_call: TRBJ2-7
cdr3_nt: TGTGCCTCGCCTGGGGACGGGGCCTCCTACGAGCAGTACTTC
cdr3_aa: CASPGDGASYEQYF

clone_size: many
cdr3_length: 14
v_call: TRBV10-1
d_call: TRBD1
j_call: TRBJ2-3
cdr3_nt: TGCGCCAGCATTTGGACAGGAGCCACAGATACGCAGTATTTT
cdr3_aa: CASIWTGATDTQYF

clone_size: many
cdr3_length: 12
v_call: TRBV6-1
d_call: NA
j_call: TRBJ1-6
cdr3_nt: TGTGCCAGCAGTGAAAATAGCGGACCCCTCCACTTT
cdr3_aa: CASSENSGPLHF

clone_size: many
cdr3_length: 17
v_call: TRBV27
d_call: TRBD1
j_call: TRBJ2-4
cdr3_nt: TGTGCCAGCAGTACCTCACCGGGGGACAGGGCGATAAACATTCAGTACTTC
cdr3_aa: CASSTSPGDRAINIQYF

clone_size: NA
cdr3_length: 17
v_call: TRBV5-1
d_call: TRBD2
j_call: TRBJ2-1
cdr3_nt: TGCGCCAGCAGCCCGGGGGGTGGGGATGCATCCTACAATGAGCAGTTCTTC
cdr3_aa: CASSPGGGDASYNEQFF

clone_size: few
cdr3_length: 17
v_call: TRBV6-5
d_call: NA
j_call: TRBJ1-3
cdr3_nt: TGTGCCAGCAGTTACTCTTTCCCACAGGACCACGGAAACACCATATATTTT
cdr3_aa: CASSYSFPQDHGNTIYF